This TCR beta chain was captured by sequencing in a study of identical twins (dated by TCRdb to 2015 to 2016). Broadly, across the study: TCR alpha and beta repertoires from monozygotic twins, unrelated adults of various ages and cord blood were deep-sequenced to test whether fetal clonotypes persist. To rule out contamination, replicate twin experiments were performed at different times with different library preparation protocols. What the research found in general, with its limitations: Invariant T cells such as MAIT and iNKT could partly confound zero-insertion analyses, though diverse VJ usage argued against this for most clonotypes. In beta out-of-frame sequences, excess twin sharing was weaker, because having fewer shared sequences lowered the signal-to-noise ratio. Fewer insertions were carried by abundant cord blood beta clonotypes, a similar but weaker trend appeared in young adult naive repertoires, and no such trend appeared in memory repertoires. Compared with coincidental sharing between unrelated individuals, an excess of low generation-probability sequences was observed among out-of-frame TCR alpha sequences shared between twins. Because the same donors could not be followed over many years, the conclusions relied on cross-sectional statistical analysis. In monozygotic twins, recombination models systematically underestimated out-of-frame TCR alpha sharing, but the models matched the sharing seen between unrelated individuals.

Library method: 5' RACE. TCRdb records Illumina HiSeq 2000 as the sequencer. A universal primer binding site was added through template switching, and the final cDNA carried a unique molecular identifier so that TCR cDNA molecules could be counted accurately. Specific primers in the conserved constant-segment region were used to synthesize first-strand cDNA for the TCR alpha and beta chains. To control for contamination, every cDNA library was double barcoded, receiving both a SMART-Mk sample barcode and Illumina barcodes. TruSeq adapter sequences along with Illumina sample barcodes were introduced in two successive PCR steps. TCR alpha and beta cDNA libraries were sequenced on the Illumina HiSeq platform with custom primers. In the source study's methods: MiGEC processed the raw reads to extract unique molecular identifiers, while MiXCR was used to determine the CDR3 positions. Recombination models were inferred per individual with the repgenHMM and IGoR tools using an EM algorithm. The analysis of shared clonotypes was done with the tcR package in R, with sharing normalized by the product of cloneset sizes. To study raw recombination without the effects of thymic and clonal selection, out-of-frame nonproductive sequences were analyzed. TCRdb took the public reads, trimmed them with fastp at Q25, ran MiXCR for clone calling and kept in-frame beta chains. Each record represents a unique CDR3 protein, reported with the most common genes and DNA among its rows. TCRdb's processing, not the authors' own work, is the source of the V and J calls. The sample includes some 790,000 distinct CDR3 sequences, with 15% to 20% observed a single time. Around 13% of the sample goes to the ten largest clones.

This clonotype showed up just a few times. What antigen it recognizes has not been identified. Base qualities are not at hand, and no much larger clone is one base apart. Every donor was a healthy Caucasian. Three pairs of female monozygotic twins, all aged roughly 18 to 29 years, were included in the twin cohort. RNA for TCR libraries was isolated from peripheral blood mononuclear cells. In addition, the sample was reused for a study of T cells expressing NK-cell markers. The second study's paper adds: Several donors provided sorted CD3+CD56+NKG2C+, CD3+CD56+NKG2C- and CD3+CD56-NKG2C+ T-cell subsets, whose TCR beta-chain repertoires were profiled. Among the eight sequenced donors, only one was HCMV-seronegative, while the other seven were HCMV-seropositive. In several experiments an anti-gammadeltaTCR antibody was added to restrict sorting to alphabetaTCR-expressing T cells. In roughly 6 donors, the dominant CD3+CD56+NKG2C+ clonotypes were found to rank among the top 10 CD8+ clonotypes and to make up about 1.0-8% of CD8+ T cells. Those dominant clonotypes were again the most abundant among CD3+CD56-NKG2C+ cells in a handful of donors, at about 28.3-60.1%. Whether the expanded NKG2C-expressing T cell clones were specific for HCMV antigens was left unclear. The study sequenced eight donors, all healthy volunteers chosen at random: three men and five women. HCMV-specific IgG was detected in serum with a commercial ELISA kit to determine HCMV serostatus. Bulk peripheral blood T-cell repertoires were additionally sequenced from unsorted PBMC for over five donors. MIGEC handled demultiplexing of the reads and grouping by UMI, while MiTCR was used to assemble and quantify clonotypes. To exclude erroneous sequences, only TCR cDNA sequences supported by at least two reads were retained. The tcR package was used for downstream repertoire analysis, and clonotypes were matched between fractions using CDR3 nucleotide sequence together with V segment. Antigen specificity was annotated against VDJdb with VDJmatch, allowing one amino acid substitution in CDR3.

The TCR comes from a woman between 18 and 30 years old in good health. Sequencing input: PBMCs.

CDR3 protein: CASSATGVSGNTIYF. Here is the DNA: TGTGCCAGCAGCGCCACAGGGGTGTCTGGAAACACCATATATTTT. Rearrangement joined TRBV9 to TRBJ1-3; 7 middle bases align to TRBD1. The cysteine opens and the phenylalanine closes a CDR3 of 15 amino acids. The entry retains the CDR3 DNA only, 45 bases that are in frame from base 1. From the germline V gene, CDR1 is SGDLS and CDR2 is YYNGEE. The junction shows trimming of 3 bases on V and 1 base on J, and the gene matches do not reach 4 bases of it.